The entry below gives a single T cell receptor (beta chain) sequence along with its context. The antigen is not known. Trimming took 4 bases from V and 7 from J, leaving 11 bases between them. Germline V gene sequence: CDR1 SGHTA, CDR2 FQGTGA. CDR3 length: 13 amino acids. These data are taken from a study of T cell responses to AZD1222 COVID-19 vaccine. Study findings and constraints: Only after the peak T cell response were repertoires sampled. Mostly white British, mostly female donors; authors suggested clonal diversity may be underestimated. Only 5 or 6 individuals given AZD1222 were seropositive at baseline. Spike as a whole was targeted by vaccine-associated CD4 TCRs, dominant at 160-218 and 743-854.

TCRdb's table, derived via immunoSEQ multiplex PCR, lists solely in-frame clones and lacks some. Altogether around 150,000 clones are present, around 95% being singletons, with the ten largest covering about 0.64%. Sequenced material: peripheral blood, taken on day 0 of AZD1222 vaccination. The source is an adult in good health. This sequence joins TRBV7-3 and TRBJ2-1; no clear D. The CDR3 DNA reads TGTGCCAGCAGCTCCGGCTACGGGAATGAGCAGTTCTTC. Residues: CASSSGYGNEQFF.